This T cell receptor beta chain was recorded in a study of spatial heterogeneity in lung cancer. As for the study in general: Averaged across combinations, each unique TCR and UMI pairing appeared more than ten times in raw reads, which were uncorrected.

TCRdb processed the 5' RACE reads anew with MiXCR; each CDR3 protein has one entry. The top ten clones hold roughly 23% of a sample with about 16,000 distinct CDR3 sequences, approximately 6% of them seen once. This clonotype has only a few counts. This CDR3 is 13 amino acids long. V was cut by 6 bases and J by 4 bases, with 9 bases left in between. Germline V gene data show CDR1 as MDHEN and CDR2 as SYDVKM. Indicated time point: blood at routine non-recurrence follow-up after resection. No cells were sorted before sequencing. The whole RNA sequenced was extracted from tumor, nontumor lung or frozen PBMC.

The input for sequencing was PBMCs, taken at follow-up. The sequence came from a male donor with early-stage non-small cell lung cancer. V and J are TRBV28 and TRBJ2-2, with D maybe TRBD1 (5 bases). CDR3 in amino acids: CASSPRGTGELFF. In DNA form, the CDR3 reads TGTGCCAGCAGCCCTAGGGGCACCGGGGAGCTGTTTTTT.